This T cell receptor (beta chain) came from a study of cytomegalovirus exposure and HLA in healthy donors. The study's findings and limits: Upon later analysis, TCR association rates were observed to vary by HLA locus, being highest for DRB1 and lowest for HLA-C. A classifier reportedly called cytomegalovirus status with high sensitivity and specificity.

The germline V gene has CDR1 SGHRS and CDR2 YFSETQ. The CDR3 runs to 13 residues. Trimming shortened V by 4 bases and J by 2 bases, and 10 bases separated the two germline ends. With regard to this clone: Its antigen is currently unknown.

The PCR made use of 60 Vbeta and 13 Jbeta primers. Only in-frame clones appear in the TCRdb table, and some are missing; sequencing was by immunoSEQ multiplex PCR. The table lists 95,000 to 150,000 clones. Donors in the study were healthy people who gave bone marrow. This receptor was obtained from a man aged 25-45 years in good health and CMV-seronegative. Source material: PBMCs. The genes are TRBV5-1 and TRBJ2-7, with D maybe TRBD1 (5 bases). This CDR3 reads CASSPDSTYEQYF. The CDR3 coding sequence is TGCGCCAGCAGCCCCGACAGCACCTACGAGCAGTACTTC.